This paragraph covers one TCR beta chain sequence. Related graft donors supplied nonmyeloablative bone marrow transplants, and mixed chimerism was transient. Germline-derived CDR1 and CDR2 are SGHNT and YYREEE (reference sequence). This CDR3 spans 16 amino acids. Deletions cut 4 bases from V and 7 bases from J, with 22 bases between. Profiled with immunoSEQ multiplex PCR; TCRdb holds only in-frame clones, not every one. The sample has 45,000 to 55,000 clones; 91% are singletons. The data were taken from a study of Tregs in tolerant kidney transplant recipients. This receptor was identified in a human patient who received a combined kidney and bone marrow transplant. Some T cells may be transferred from the graft donor. The chain joins TRBV5-4 to TRBJ2-3, with D tentatively TRBD2 (6 bases). The specimen comprised CD8+ T cells from blood (PBMCs), sampled 24 months after the transplant. CDR3 sequence: CASSPRLGLRRYTQYF. In DNA, the CDR3 is TGTGCCAGCAGCCCCAGACTAGGCCTGAGACGGTATACGCAGTATTTT.